The source of this T cell receptor (beta chain) is a study of cytomegalovirus exposure and HLA in healthy donors. Whole-study results and caveats: Later analysis suggested most CMV-associated TCR beta chains were HLA-restricted. In a later analysis, HLA-associated TCR beta chains were more clonally expanded than equally common others.

PCR involved 60 Vbeta and 13 Jbeta primers. The table came from immunoSEQ multiplex PCR; TCRdb's copy has only in-frame clones and leaves some out. This sample has roughly 34,000 clones; about 70% occur once, and the top ten carry about 9.4%. Comments on this clone: Its target is not known.

When sampled, the donors appeared nominally healthy, though they likely had unrecorded immune exposures. Germline CDR1 LNHDA, CDR2 SQIVND (reference sequence). J lost 6 bases, V lost 6 bases, and 10 bases had no gene match. This CDR3 is built from 14 residues. This sequence was found in a middle-aged man in good health and CMV-seropositive. The chain uses TRBV19 and TRBJ2-7; the match to TRBD1 covers 8 bases. The material sequenced was PBMCs. The CDR3 region has the DNA TGTGCCAGTAGCCAGACAGGGGCAGGAGGCGAGCAGTACTTC. This translates into CASSQTGAGGEQYF.